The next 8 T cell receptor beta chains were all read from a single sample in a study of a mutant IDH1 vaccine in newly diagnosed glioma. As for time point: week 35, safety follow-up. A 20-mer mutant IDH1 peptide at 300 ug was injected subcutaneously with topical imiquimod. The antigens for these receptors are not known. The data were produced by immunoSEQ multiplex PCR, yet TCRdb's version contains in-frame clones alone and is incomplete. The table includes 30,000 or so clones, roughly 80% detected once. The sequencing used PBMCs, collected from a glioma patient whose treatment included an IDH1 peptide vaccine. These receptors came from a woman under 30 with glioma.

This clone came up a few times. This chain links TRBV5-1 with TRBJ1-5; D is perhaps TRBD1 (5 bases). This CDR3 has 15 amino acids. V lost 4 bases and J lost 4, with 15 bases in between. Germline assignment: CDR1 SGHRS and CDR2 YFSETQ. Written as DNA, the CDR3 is TGCGCCAGCAGCACAACGGGGACGGGGAATCAGCCCCAGCATTTT. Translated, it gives CASSTTGTGNQPQHF.

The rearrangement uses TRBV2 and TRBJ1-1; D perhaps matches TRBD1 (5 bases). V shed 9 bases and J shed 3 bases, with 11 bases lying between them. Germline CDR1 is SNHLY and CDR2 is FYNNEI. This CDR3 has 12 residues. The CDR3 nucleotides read TGTGCCAGACAGGCGGGGGACACTGAAGCTTTCTTT. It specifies CARQAGDTEAFF. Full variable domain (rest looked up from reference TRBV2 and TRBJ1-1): EPEVTQTPSHQVTQMGQEVILRCVPISNHLYFYWYRQILGQKVEFLVSFYNNEISEKSEIFDDQFSVERPDGSNFTLKIRSTKLEDSAMYFCARQAGDTEAFFGQGTRLTVV.

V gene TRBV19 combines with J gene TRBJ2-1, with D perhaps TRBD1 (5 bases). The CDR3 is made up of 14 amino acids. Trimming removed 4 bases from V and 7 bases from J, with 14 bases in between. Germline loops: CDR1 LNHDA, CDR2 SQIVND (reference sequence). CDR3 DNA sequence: TGTGCCAGTAGTAGAAAAGCAGGGTGGAATGAGCAGTTCTTC. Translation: CASSRKAGWNEQFF.

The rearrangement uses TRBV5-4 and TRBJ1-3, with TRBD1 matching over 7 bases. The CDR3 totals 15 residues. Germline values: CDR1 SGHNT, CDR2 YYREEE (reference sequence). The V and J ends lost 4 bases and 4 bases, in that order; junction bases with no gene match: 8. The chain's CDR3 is CASSRPTGVGNTIYF. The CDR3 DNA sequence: TGTGCCAGCAGCCGCCCAACAGGGGTCGGAAACACCATATATTTT.

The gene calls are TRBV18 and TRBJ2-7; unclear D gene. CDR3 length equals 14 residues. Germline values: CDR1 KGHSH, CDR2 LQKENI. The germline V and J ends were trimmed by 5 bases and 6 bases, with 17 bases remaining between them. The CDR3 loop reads CASSGWAQSGEQYF. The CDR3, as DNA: TGTGCCAGCTCAGGCTGGGCGCAGTCGGGCGAGCAGTACTTC.

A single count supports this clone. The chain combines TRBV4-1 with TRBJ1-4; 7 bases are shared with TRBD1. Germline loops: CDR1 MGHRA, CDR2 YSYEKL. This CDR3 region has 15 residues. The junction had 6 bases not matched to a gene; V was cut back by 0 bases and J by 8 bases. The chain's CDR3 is CASSQDEGAGEKLFF. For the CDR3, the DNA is TGCGCCAGCAGCCAAGATGAGGGGGCAGGAGAAAAACTGTTTTTT.

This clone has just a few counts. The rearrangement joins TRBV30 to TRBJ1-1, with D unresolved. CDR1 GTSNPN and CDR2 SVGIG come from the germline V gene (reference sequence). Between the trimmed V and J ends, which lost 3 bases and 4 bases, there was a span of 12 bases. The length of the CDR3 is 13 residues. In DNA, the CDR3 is TGTGCCTGGAGCCTGGGTGGGTTCACTGAAGCTTTCTTT. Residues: CAWSLGGFTEAFF. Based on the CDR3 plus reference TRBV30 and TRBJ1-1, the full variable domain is SQTIHQWPATLVQPVGSPLSLECTVEGTSNPNLYWYRQAAGRGLQLLFYSVGIGQISSEVPQNLSASRPQDRQFILSSKKLLLSDSGFYLCAWSLGGFTEAFFGQGTRLTVV.

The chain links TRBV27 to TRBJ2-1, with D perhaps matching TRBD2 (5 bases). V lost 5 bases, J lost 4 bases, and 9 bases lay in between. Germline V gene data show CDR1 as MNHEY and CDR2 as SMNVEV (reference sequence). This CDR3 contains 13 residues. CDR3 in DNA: TGTGCCAGCAGTGTCAGCGGTTACAATGAGCAGTTCTTC. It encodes CASSVSGYNEQFF.